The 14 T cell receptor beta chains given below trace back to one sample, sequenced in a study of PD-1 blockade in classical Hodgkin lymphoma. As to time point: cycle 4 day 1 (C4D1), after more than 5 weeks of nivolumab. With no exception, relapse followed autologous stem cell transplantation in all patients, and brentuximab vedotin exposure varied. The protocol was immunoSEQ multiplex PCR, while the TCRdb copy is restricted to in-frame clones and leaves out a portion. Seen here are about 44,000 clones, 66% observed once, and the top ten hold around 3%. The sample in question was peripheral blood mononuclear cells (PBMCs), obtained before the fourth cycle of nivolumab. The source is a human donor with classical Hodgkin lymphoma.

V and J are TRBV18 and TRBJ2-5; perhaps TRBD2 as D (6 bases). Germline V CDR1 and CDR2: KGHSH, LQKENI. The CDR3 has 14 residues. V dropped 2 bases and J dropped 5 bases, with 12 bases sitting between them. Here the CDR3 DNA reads TGTGCCAGCTCACCAGGCTCGGGGGAGGAGACCCAGTACTTC. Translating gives CASSPGSGEETQYF.

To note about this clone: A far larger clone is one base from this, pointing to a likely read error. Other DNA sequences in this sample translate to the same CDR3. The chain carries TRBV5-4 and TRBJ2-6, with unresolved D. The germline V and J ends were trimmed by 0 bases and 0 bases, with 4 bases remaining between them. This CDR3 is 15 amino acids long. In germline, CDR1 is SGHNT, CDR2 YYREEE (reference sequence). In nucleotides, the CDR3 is TGTGCCAGCAGCTTGGGTAGCTCTGGGGCCAACGTCCTGACTTTC. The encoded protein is CASSLGSSGANVLTF.

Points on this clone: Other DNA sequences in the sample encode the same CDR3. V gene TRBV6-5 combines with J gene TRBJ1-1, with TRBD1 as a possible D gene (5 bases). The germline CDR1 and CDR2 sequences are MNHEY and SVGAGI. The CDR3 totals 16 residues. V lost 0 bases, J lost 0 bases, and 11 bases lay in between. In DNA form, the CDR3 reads TGTGCCAGCAGTTACTCGAGTGGGACGGTGAACACTGAAGCTTTCTTT. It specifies CASSYSSGTVNTEAFF.

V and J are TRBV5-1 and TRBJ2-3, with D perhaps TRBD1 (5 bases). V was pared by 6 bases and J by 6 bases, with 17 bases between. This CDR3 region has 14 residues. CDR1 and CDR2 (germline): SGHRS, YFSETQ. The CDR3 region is CASTGDLKGDTQYF. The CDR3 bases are TGCGCCAGCACGGGTGACCTTAAGGGGGATACGCAGTATTTT.

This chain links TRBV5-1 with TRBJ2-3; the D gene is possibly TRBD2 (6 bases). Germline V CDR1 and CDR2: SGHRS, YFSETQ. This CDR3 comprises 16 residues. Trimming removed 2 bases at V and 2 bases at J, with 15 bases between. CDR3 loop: CASSLSAGSYTDTQYF. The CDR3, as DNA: TGCGCCAGCAGCTTATCAGCGGGTTCCTACACAGATACGCAGTATTTT.

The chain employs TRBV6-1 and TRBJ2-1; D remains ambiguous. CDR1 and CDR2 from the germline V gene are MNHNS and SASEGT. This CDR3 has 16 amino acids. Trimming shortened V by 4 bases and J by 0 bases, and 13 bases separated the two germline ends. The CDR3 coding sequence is TGTGCCAGCAGTGGGTATAAGTCGAGCTCCTACAATGAGCAGTTCTTC. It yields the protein CASSGYKSSSYNEQFF.

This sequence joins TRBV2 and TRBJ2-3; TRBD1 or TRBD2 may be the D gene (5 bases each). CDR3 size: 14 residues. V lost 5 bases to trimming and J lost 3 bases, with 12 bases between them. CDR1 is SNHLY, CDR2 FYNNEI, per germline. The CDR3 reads CASSRDRETDTQYF. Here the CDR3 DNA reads TGTGCCAGCAGTCGGGACCGCGAAACAGATACGCAGTATTTT.

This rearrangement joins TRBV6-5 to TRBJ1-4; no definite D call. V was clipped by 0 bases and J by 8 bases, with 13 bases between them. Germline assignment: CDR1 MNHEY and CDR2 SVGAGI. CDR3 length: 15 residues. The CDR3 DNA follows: TGTGCCAGCAGTTACTCTGGAACGATAGGGGAAAAACTGTTTTTT. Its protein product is CASSYSGTIGEKLFF.

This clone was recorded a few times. CDR3 residues: CASSALGRTNEKLFF. CDR3 DNA: TGTGCCAGCAGTGCACTAGGGAGAACTAATGAAAAACTGTTTTTT. V is TRBV25-1 and J is TRBJ1-4; D is unclear. Trimming pared 4 bases from V and 1 base from J, leaving 10 bases between. Germline V gene sequence: CDR1 MGHDK, CDR2 SYGVNS. The CDR3 consists of 15 residues.

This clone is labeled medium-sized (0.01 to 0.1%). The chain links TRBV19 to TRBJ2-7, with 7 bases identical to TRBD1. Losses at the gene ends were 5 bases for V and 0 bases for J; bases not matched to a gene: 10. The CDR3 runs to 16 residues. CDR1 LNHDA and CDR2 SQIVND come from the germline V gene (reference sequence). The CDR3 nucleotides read TGTGCCAGTAGTGCTCCGACAGGGCGAAGCTCCTACGAGCAGTACTTC. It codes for CASSAPTGRSSYEQYF. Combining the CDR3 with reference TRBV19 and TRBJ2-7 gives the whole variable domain DGGITQSPKYLFRKEGQNVTLSCEQNLNHDAMYWYRQDPGQGLRLIYYSQIVNDFQKGDIAEGYSVSREKKESFPLTVTSAQKNPTAFYLCASSAPTGRSSYEQYFGPGTRLTVT.

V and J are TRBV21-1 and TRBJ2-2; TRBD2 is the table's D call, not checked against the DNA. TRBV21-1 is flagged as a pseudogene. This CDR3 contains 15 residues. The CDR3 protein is CASSKGIRLTGELFF. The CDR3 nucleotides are TGTGCCAGCAGCAAAGGTATCCGACTCACCGGGGAGCTGTTTTTT.

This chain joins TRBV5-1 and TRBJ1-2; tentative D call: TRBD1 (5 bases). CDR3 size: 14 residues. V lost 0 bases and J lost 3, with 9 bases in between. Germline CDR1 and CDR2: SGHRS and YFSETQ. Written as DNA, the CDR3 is TGCGCCAGCAGCTTGGTGGGGCCCCACTATGGCTACACCTTC. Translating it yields CASSLVGPHYGYTF.

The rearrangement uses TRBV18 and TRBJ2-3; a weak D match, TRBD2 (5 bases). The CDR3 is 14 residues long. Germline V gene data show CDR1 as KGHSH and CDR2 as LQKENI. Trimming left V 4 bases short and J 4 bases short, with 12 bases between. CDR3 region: CASSHDAGPDTQYF. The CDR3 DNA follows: TGTGCCAGCTCACACGATGCGGGCCCAGATACGCAGTATTTT.

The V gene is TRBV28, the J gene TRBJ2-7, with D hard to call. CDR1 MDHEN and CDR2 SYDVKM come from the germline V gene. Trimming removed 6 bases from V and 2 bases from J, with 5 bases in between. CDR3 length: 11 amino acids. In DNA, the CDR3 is TGTGCCAGCAGAGGGACCTACGAGCAGTACTTC. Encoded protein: CASRGTYEQYF.